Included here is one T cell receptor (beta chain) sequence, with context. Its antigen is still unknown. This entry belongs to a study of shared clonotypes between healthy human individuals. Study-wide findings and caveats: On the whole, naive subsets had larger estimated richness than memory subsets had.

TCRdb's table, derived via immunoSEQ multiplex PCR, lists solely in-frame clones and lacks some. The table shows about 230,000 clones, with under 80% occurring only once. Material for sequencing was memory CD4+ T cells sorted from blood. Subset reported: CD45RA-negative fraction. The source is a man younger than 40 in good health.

The CDR3 region is CASSPLGLPPHTDTQYF. In DNA form, the CDR3 reads TGTGCCAGCAGCCCCCTCGGACTACCCCCTCACACAGATACGCAGTATTTT. The chain uses TRBV2 and TRBJ2-3; D is possibly TRBD2 (6 bases). With 6 bases removed from V and 2 bases from J, the gap between germline ends came to 21 bases. In germline, CDR1 is SNHLY, CDR2 FYNNEI. The CDR3 runs 17 residues.